This T cell receptor (beta chain) is from a study of blood T cell repertoires in COVID-19. Background on the study: COVID-19 samples, acute and convalescent, were from the United States, Italy and Spain. From T cells, B-cell-depleted T cells, or PBMCs came the material, which was cDNA or gDNA.

Methods used by the authors: Researchers report that nucleated cell counts were estimated from reference gene primer amplification. Profiling relied on immunoSEQ multiplex PCR, and the TCRdb table lists in-frame clones only, not all of them. V and J calls plus clone size are reproduced from that table; the DNA served to infer D and trimming. The data contain 250,000 to 350,000 clones, approximately 90% of them singletons. This clone was counted only a few times. What was sequenced was peripheral blood. This TCR came from a man aged 25-40 years with acute or convalescent COVID-19.

CDR3 nucleotide sequence: TGTGCCAGAAAACCGGGACTAGTACTGTCGGGCACCGGGGAGCTGTTTTTT. Translated: CARKPGLVLSGTGELFF. V usage is TRBV6-4 and J usage is TRBJ2-2, with TRBD2 matching over 8 bases. Unmatched junction bases numbered 16, after V lost 9 bases and J lost 4 bases. CDR3 length: 17 amino acids. The germline CDR1 and CDR2 sequences are MRHNA and SNTAGT.